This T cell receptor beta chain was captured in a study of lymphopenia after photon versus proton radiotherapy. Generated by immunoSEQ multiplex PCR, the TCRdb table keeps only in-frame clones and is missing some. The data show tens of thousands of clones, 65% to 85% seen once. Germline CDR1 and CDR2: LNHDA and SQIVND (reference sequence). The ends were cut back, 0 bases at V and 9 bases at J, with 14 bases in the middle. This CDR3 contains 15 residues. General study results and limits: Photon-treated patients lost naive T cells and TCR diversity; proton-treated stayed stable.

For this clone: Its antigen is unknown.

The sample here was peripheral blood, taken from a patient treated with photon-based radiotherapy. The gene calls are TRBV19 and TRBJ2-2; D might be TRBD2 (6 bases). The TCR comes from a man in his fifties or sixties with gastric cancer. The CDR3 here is CASSIDPREIRELFF. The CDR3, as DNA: TGTGCCAGTAGTATAGATCCCCGGGAGATCCGGGAGCTGTTTTTT.